Included here is one T cell receptor beta chain sequence, with context. The sample is drawn from a study of shared clonotypes between healthy human individuals. Study-level background: Aged 18 to 49, the donors were a couple of women and a few men. CD4 naive and CD4 memory each took three plates per donor, while CD8 naive took two and CD8 memory one.

Sequencing used immunoSEQ multiplex PCR; TCRdb keeps in-frame clones, though not all of them. The data show some 630,000 clones, 90% to 97% seen once. Naive CD8 cells, CD45RO-negative and positively selected for CCR7, excluded terminally differentiated effector memory CD45RA+ cells. Only Caucasian adults living in Nashville, Tennessee served as donors. The CDR3 consists of 12 residues. The germline gives CDR1 SQVTM, CDR2 ANQGSEA. Sequencing used naive CD8+ T cells sorted from blood. This TCR came from a woman younger than 45 in good health. The rearrangement links TRBV29-1 to TRBJ2-5; D remains ambiguous. The J call may be wrong; the DNA end is better matched by TRBJ2-7. CDR3 DNA: TGCAGCGTTGAAGCGAAACCCTACGAGCAGTACTTC. It specifies CSVEAKPYEQYF.